This TCR beta chain was recorded in a study of T cell responses to AZD1222 COVID-19 vaccine. Regarding the study as a whole: Most donors were white British and more were female, and clonal diversity was possibly underestimated. Repertoire collection took place solely once the T cell response had peaked.

The CDR3 contains 16 residues. V was trimmed by 3 bases and J by 0 bases, leaving 12 bases between them. Germline loops: CDR1 SGHDN, CDR2 FVKESK. Profiled with immunoSEQ multiplex PCR; TCRdb holds only in-frame clones, not every one. The sample lists about 81,000 clones; 75% to 95% were seen once. Of note for this clone: Antigen unknown.

This chain links TRBV14 with TRBJ2-1; a weak D match, TRBD1 (5 bases). The TCR sequence derives from an adult who received the AZD1222 COVID-19 vaccine. Source: peripheral blood, taken 28 days after the second AZD1222 dose. In DNA, the CDR3 is TGTGCCAGCAGCCACTTAGGGGCAAGCTCCTACAATGAGCAGTTCTTC. This gives the protein CASSHLGASSYNEQFF.